The sample holds one count of the clone carrying this T cell receptor (beta chain). These data are taken from a study of T cell changes during pregnancy in multiple sclerosis. This CDR3 has 14 amino acids. The V end lost 3 bases, the J end lost 5 bases, and 12 bases lay between the germline ends. Per the germline V gene, CDR1 is SGDLS and CDR2 is YYNGEE. TCRdb's table, derived via immunoSEQ multiplex PCR, lists solely in-frame clones and lacks some. Of 60,000 to 85,000 clones listed, about 90% are singletons. The sequences come from peripheral blood, collected in the first trimester of pregnancy. The gene calls are TRBV9 and TRBJ1-5, with D perhaps matching TRBD1 (6 bases). The receptor's source is a female donor with multiple sclerosis, enrolled in a pregnancy study. In nucleotides, the CDR3 is TGTGCCAGCAGCGCTCAGGGGATCGATCAGCCCCAGCATTTT. The encoded protein is CASSAQGIDQPQHF.